This is a list of T cell receptor beta chains from one sample in a study of cytomegalovirus exposure and HLA in healthy donors. Here immunoSEQ multiplex PCR was the method, and the copy in TCRdb shows in-frame clones only, minus some. There are 180,000 or so clones in the sample; 82% occur only once, and 0.075% to 0.1% lies in the top ten. The specimen sequenced was PBMCs. The receptors derive from a boy aged 2 to 10 in good health and CMV-seronegative. Both conserved end residues are part of each CDR3. The D gene is left open where the match is weak. The size field is filled for only some rows; it gives once, few, many or a size class.

J | size | V | D | DNA | CDR3
TRBJ2-7 | NA | TRBV11-1 | TRBD2 | TGTGCCAGCAGCGGTCCGAATTGGACTAGCGGGGGCCCTACCTACGAGCAGTACTTC | CASSGPNWTSGGPTYEQYF
TRBJ2-5 | few | TRBV7-7 | TRBD2 | TGTGCTAGCAGCGTGACGGGACTAAGCCAAGAGACCCAGTACTTC | CASSVTGLSQETQYF
TRBJ2-7 | once | TRBV10-3 | TRBD2 | TGTGCCATCAGTCCAGGACTAGCGGGGGGGTTCAGCTCCTACGAGCAGTACTTC | CAISPGLAGGFSSYEQYF
TRBJ2-4 | NA | TRBV2 | NA | TGTGCCAGCAGTCAAAACCTAGCCAAAAACAGTCAGTACTTC | CASSQNLAKNSQYF
TRBJ1-2 | NA | TRBV4-1 | NA | TGCGCCAGCAGCCCCCGAGGCGAAAAATTAGGCTATGGCTACACCTTC | CASSPRGEKLGYGYTF
TRBJ2-5 | few | TRBV5-4 | NA | TGTGCCAGCAGCCCAACGACAGGAAGAGGGTCAGAGACCCAGTACTTC | CASSPTTGRGSETQYF
TRBJ1-2 | NA | TRBV9 | NA | TGTGCCAGCAGCGTAGACTCCCGGTATGGCTACACCTTC | CASSVDSRYGYTF
TRBJ1-1 | NA | TRBV2 | NA | TGTGCCAGCAGTGGACAGAAAAACACTGAAGCTTTCTTT | CASSGQKNTEAFF
TRBJ2-6 | NA | TRBV6-1 | NA | TGTGCCAGCAGTGCCGGGACTCCCCTCAGCTCTGGGGCCAACGTCCTGACTTTC | CASSAGTPLSSGANVLTF
TRBJ2-7 | NA | TRBV27 | TRBD1 | TGTGCCAGCAGGAGGACAGGATCCTACGAGCAGTACTTC | CASRRTGSYEQYF
TRBJ1-1 | NA | TRBV4-1 | NA | TGCGCCAGCACCCTTGGACAGACGAACACTGAAGCTTTCTTT | CASTLGQTNTEAFF
TRBJ2-3 | few | TRBV7-9 | NA | TGTGCCAGCACCTCACGGGGTACGCAGTATTTT | CASTSRGTQYF
TRBJ2-1 | once | TRBV7-8 | TRBD2 | TGTGCCAGCAGCTTAGCGTTCAGAGGGAGGCTAGCGGGGGACAATGAGCAGTTCTTC | CASSLAFRGRLAGDNEQFF
TRBJ1-6 | NA | TRBV9 | TRBD1 | TGTGCCAGCAGTCGGGACAGGCATAATTCACCCCTCCACTTT | CASSRDRHNSPLHF
TRBJ2-7 | once | TRBV7-8 | TRBD2 | TGTGCCAGCAGCTGGGGGGGGAATCGGGTGGCCTACGAGCAGTACTTC | CASSWGGNRVAYEQYF
TRBJ2-7 | NA | TRBV18 | NA | TGTGCCAGCTCACCCCGCCAGGGGGGCTCCTACGAGCAGTACTTC | CASSPRQGGSYEQYF
TRBJ2-3 | NA | TRBV4-2 | TRBD2 | TGTGCCAGCAGCCAAGATCGGGGCGGGGGGGCGACAGATACGCAGTATTTT | CASSQDRGGGATDTQYF
TRBJ2-7 | NA | TRBV6-6 | TRBD1 | TGTGCCAGCAGTTACGGGACAGGGTATTTGGCACACGAGCAGTACTTC | CASSYGTGYLAHEQYF
TRBJ1-6 | NA | TRBV5-1 | NA | TGCGCCAGCAGCTTGGCCTTAGGGGGTCTCTCACCCCTCCACTTT | CASSLALGGLSPLHF